This T cell receptor beta chain was sequenced during a study of T cell repertoires in cytomegalovirus infection. Study background: TCR beta signatures that were public indicated CMV infection and matching HLA type. Findings and caveats of the study: Cumulated frequencies of public TCR beta families served to identify carriers of CMV plus the relevant HLA. CMV-specific HLA-C-restricted TCR beta clonotypes dominated the ex vivo response.

Via MiXCR, TCRdb re-called the reads, giving one row per CDR3 protein. The sample shows about 220,000 distinct CDR3 sequences, about 39% of them seen only once. This clonotype was observed at least ten times. Its antigen is not known. The V and J ends lost 0 bases and 5 bases respectively, with 19 bases between them. The V gene's germline CDR1 is SEHNR and CDR2 FQNEAQ (reference sequence). The CDR3 loop spans 17 amino acids. This sample comprised CD8+ T cells from cultured PBMCs, obtained from culture after CMV antigen stimulation. The TCR originated in a human donor in good health (CMV status not recorded). Some clones in this sample may be carry-over from other donors' samples. The V gene is TRBV7-9, the J gene TRBJ2-5, with D unresolved. For the CDR3, the DNA is TGTGCCAGCAGCTTAGCGGGTCGGACCCCAAGTAGGGAGACCCAGTACTTC. Amino acids: CASSLAGRTPSRETQYF. The complete variable domain, with remaining parts taken from reference TRBV7-9 and TRBJ2-5, reads DTGVSQNPRHKITKRGQNVTFRCDPISEHNRLYWYRQTLGQGPEFLTYFQNEAQLEKSRLLSDRFSAERPKGSFSTLEIQRTEQGDSAMYLCASSLAGRTPSRETQYFGPGTRLLVL.